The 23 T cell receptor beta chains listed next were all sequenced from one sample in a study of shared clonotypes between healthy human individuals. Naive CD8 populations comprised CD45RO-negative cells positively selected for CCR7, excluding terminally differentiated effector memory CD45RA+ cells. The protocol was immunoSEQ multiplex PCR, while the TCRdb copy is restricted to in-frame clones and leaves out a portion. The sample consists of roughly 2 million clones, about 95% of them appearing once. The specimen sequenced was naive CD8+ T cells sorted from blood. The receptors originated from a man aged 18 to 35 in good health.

CDR3 sequence: CASSPGHAYEQYF. CDR3 bases: TGTGCCAGCAGCCCGGGTCACGCCTACGAGCAGTACTTC. This chain uses TRBV7-9 with TRBJ2-7; D call uncertain. The germline CDR1 and CDR2 sequences are SEHNR and FQNEAQ (reference sequence). The CDR3 extends over 13 amino acids. Trimming stripped 5 bases from V and 2 bases from J, with 10 bases between.

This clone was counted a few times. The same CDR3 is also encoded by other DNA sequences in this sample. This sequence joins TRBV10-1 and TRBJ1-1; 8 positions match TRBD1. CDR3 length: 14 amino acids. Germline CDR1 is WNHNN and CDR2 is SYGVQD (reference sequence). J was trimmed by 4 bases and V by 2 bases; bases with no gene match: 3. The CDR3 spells CASSENRGGTEAFF. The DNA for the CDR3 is TGCGCCAGCAGTGAGAACAGGGGGGGCACTGAAGCTTTCTTT.

CDR3 nucleotide sequence: TGTGCCAGTAGTATCCGACAGGGGACTAGCAATCAGCCCCAGCATTTT. The encoded protein is CASSIRQGTSNQPQHF. This chain connects TRBV19 to TRBJ1-5, with TRBD1 identical over 8 bases. Germline CDR1 reads LNHDA; CDR2 reads SQIVND (reference sequence). The ends lost 3 bases at V and 0 bases at J; junction bases unmatched: 4. There are 16 residues in the CDR3.

The CDR3 DNA follows: TGTGCCTGGAGCCCTACAGGGTTTTCCTACGAGCAGTACTTC. It specifies CAWSPTGFSYEQYF. The rearrangement uses TRBV30 and TRBJ2-7, with D possibly matching TRBD1 (6 bases). The CDR3 contains 14 residues. V was clipped by 3 bases and J by 1 base, with 13 bases between them. CDR1 and CDR2 from the germline V gene are GTSNPN and SVGIG (reference sequence).

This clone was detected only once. DNA for the CDR3: TGTGCCAGCAGCTTAATCCCCGTCGGGGTTGGCACCGGGGAGCTGTTTTTT. Translation: CASSLIPVGVGTGELFF. The gene calls are TRBV7-9 and TRBJ2-2; D possibly corresponds to TRBD2 (5 bases). V lost 2 bases to trimming and J lost 4 bases, with 17 bases between them. This CDR3 is 17 amino acids long. Germline V lookup: CDR1 SEHNR, CDR2 FQNEAQ (reference sequence).

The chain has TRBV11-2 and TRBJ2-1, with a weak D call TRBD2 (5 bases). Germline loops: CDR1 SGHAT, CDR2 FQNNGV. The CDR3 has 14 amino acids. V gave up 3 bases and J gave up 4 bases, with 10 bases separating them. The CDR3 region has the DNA TGTGCCAGCAGCTTGTCTAGCCGGTACAATGAGCAGTTCTTC. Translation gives CASSLSSRYNEQFF.

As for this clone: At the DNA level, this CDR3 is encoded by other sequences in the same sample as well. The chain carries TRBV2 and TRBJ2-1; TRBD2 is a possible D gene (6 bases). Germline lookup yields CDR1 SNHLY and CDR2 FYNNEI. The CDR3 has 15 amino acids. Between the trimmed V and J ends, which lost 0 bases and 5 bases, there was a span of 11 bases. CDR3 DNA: TGTGCCAGCAGTGAAGCAGTTAGCGGAGACAATGAGCAGTTCTTC. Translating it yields CASSEAVSGDNEQFF.

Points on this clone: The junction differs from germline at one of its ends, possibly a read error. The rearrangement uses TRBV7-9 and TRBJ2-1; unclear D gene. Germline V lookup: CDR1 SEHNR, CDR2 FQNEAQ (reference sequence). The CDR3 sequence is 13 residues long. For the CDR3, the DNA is TGTGCCAGCAGCTCTATTATTTACCCCACGTCTCTCTTC. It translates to CASSSIIYPTSLF.

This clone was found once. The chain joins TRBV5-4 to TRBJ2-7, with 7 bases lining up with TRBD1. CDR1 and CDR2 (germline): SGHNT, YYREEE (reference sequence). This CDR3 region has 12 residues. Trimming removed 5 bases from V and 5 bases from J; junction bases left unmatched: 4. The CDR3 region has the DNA TGTGCCAGCAGGGGAACAGGGGACGAGCAGTACTTC. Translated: CASRGTGDEQYF.

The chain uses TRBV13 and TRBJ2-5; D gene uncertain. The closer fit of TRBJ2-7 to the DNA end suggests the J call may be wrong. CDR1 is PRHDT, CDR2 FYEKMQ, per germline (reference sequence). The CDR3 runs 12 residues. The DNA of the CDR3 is TGTGCCAGCAGCACACTCGGTTACGAGCAGTACTTC. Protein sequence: CASSTLGYEQYF.

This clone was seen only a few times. CDR3 DNA: TGCGCCAGCAGCCAGCGGGAGGGCCTTTACGAGCAGTACTTC. It yields the protein CASSQREGLYEQYF. The rearrangement uses TRBV4-1 and TRBJ2-7, with 9 bases lining up with TRBD2. The J segment lost 4 bases and the V segment lost 3 bases, leaving 4 bases of the junction unmatched. The CDR3 is made up of 14 amino acids. The V gene's germline CDR1 is MGHRA and CDR2 YSYEKL.

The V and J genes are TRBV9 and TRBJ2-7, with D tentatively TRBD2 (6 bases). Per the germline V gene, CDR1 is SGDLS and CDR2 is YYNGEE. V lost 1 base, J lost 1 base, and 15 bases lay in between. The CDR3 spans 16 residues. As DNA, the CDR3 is TGTGCCAGCAGCGTAACAGGAGCTAGCGATTCCTACGAGCAGTACTTC. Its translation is CASSVTGASDSYEQYF.

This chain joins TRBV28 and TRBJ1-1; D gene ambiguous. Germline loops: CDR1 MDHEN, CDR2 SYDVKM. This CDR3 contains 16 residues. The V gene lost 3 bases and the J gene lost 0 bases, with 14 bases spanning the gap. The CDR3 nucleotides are TGTGCCAGCAGTTTGAAGGTATCCACTATGAACACTGAAGCTTTCTTT. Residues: CASSLKVSTMNTEAFF.

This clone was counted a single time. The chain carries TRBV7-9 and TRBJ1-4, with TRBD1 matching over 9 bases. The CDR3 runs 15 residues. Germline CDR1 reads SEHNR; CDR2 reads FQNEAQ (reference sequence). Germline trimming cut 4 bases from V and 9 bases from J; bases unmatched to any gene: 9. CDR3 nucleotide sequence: TGTGCCAGCAGCTCCCCCGGACAGGGGAAGCAAAAACTGTTTTTT. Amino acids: CASSSPGQGKQKLFF.

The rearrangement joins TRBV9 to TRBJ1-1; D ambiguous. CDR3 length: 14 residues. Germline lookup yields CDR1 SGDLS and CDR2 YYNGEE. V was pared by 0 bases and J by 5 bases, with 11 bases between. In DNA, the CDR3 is TGTGCCAGCAGCGTAGTAGACTCGGTTACTGAAGCTTTCTTT. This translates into CASSVVDSVTEAFF. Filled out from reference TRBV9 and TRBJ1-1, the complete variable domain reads DSGVTQTPKHLITATGQRVTLRCSPRSGDLSVYWYQQSLDQGLQFLIQYYNGEERAKGNILERFSAQQFPDLHSELNLSSLELGDSALYFCASSVVDSVTEAFFGQGTRLTVV.

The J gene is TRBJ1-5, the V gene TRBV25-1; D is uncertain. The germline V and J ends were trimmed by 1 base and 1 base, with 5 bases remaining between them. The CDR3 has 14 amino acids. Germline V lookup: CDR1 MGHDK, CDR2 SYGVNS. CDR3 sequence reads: CASSEWTSNQPQHF. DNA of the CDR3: TGTGCCAGCAGTGAATGGACCAGCAATCAGCCCCAGCATTTT.

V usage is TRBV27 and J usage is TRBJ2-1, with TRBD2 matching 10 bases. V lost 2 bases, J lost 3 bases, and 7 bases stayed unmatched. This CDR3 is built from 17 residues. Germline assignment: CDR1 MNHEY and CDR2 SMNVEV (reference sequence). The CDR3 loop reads CASSLVTSGVFYNEQFF. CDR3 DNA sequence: TGTGCCAGCAGTTTAGTTACTAGCGGGGTTTTCTACAATGAGCAGTTCTTC.

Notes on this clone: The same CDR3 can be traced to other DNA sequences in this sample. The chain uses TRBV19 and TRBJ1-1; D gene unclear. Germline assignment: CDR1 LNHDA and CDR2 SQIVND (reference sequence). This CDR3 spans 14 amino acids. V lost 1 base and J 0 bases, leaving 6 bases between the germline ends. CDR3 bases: TGTGCCAGTAGTATAGGAGGGATGAACACTGAAGCTTTCTTT. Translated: CASSIGGMNTEAFF.

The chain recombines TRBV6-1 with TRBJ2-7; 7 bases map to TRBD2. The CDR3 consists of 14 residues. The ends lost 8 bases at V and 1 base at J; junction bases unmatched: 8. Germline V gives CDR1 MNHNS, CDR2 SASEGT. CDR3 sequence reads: CASEWTSWSYEQYF. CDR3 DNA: TGTGCCAGCGAATGGACTAGTTGGTCCTACGAGCAGTACTTC.

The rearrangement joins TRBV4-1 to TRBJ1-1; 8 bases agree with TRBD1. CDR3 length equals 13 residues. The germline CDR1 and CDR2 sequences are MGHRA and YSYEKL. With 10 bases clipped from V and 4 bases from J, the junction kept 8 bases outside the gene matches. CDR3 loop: CATQGAGGTEAFF. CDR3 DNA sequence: TGCGCCACCCAGGGGGCCGGGGGCACTGAAGCTTTCTTT.

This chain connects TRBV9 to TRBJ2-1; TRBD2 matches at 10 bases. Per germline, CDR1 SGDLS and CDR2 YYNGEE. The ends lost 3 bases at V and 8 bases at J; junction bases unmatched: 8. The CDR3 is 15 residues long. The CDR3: CASSGGTSAGHEQFF. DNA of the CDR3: TGTGCCAGCAGCGGGGGGACTAGCGCCGGCCATGAGCAGTTCTTC.

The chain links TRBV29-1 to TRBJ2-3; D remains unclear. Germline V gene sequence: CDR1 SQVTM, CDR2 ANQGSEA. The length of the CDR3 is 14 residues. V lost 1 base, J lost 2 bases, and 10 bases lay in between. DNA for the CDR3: TGCAGCGTTGAAGGGGTCAGGTACACAGATACGCAGTATTTT. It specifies CSVEGVRYTDTQYF.

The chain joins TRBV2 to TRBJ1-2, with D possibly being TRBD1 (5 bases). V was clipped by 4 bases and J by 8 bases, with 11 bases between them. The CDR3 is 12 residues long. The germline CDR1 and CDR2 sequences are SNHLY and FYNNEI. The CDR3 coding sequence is TGTGCCAGCAGTGGAATGGGGGAAGGCTACACCTTC. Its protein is CASSGMGEGYTF. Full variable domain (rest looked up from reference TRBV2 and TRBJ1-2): EPEVTQTPSHQVTQMGQEVILRCVPISNHLYFYWYRQILGQKVEFLVSFYNNEISEKSEIFDDQFSVERPDGSNFTLKIRSTKLEDSAMYFCASSGMGEGYTFGSGTRLTVV.